The entry below gives a single T cell receptor beta chain sequence along with its context. Indicated time point: week 3, after first cycle of checkpoint inhibitor. One draw preceded checkpoint blockade; another followed its first cycle at week 3. The repertoire was sequenced with immunoSEQ multiplex PCR; TCRdb's copy has only in-frame clones and lacks some. This table has over 10,000 clones, roughly 89% appearing once. This specimen comes from a study of blood T cell dynamics during melanoma immunotherapy. The V end lost 7 bases, the J end lost 9 bases, and 25 bases lay between the germline ends. This CDR3 has 15 amino acids. Germline V gives CDR1 SQVTM, CDR2 ANQGSEA.

The TCR originated in a human donor with melanoma. This specimen consisted of effector memory CD8+ T cells from blood, obtained from a patient treated with checkpoint blockade. The chain employs TRBV29-1 and TRBJ2-1, with D perhaps TRBD2 (6 bases). The CDR3, as DNA: TGCAGCGCCCAACGTTCTAGCGCTCGCGGAGGTGAGCAGTTCTTC. It encodes CSAQRSSARGGEQFF.